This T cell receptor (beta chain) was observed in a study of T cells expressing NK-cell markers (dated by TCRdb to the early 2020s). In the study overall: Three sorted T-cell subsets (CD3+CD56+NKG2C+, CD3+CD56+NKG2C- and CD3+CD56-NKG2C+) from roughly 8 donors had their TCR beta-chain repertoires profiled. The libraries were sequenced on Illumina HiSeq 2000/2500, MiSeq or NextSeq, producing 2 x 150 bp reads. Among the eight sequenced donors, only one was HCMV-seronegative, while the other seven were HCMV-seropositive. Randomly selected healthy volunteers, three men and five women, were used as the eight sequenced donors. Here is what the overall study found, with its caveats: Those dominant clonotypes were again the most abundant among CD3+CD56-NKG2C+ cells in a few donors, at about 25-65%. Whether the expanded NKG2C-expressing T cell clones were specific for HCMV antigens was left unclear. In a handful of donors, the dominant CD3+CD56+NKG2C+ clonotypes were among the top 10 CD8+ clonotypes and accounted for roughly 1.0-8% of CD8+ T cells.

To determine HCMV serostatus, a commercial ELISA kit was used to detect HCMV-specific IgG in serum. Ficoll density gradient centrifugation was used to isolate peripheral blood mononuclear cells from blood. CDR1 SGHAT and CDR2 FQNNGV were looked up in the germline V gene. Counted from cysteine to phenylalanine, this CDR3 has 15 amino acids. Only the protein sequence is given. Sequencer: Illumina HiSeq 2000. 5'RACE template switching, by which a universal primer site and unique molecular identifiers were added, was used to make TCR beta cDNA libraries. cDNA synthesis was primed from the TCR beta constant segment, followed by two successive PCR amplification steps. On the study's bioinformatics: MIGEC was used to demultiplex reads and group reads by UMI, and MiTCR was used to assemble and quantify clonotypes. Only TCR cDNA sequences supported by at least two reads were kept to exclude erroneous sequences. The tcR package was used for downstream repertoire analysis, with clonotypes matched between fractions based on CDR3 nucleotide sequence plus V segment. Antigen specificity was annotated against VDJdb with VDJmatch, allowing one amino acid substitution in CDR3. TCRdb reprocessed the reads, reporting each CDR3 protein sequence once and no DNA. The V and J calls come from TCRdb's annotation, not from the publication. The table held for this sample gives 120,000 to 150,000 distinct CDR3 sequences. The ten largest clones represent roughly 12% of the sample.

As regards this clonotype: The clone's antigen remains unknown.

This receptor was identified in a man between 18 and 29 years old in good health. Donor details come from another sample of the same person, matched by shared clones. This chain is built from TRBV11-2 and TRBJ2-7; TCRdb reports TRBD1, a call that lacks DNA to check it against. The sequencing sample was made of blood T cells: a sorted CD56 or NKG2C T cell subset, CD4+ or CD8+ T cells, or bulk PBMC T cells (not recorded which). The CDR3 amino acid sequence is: CASSSSRVGGYEQYF.